In this sample, the clone carrying this TCR beta chain turned up once. The sample is drawn from a study of post-analysis software for immune sequencing data. Tagging with unique molecular identifiers was a feature of the TCR beta cDNA libraries. TCRdb reprocessed the PCR reads with MiXCR, giving one entry per CDR3 protein. The sample includes around 200,000 distinct CDR3 sequences, 29% seen only once; the top ten take 3% to 4%. The sample consisted of blood. The TCR originated in a girl aged 2 to 17 with multiple sclerosis.

CDR3 nucleotides: TGCGCCAGCAGCCCTCACCTCTTGGGGGAGCTGTTTTTT. Amino acid sequence: CASSPHLLGELFF. The chain uses TRBV5-1 and TRBJ2-2; D unresolved. CDR1 is SGHRS and CDR2 is YFSETQ in the germline V gene. V lost 4 bases to trimming and J lost 8 bases, with 12 bases between them. This CDR3 comprises 13 residues. Together with reference TRBV5-1 and TRBJ2-2, the CDR3 gives the full variable domain: KAGVTQTPRYLIKTRGQQVTLSCSPISGHRSVSWYQQTPGQGLQFLFEYFSETQRNKGNFPGRFSGRQFSNSRSEMNVSTLELGDSALYLCASSPHLLGELFFGEGSRLTVL.